A single sample gave rise to the 10 T cell receptor beta chains below, sequenced in a study of T cell repertoires in cytomegalovirus infection. What these receptors recognize is not known. TCRdb used MiXCR to reprocess the reads, holding one entry per CDR3 protein. Here the sample spans about 770,000 distinct CDR3 sequences, 25% to 30% being singletons. The sequencing used cultured CD8+ T cells from PBMCs, collected from culture after CMV antigen stimulation. These TCRs come from a human donor in good health (CMV status not recorded). Some clones in this sample may be carry-over from other donors' samples.

The CDR3 loop is CASSYNRDGGGETQYF. The DNA of the CDR3 is TGTGCCAGCAGTTATAATCGGGACGGTGGTGGGGAGACCCAGTACTTC. The chain has TRBV7-9 and TRBJ2-5; D is perhaps TRBD1 or TRBD2 (5 bases each). The V gene's germline CDR1 is SEHNR and CDR2 FQNEAQ (reference sequence). CDR3 length equals 16 residues. The V gene lost 6 bases and the J gene lost 5 bases, with 22 bases spanning the gap. Full variable domain (outside the CDR3, taken from reference TRBV7-9 and TRBJ2-5): DTGVSQNPRHKITKRGQNVTFRCDPISEHNRLYWYRQTLGQGPEFLTYFQNEAQLEKSRLLSDRFSAERPKGSFSTLEIQRTEQGDSAMYLCASSYNRDGGGETQYFGPGTRLLVL.

This clonotype showed up just once. Since a much larger clone is just one base distant, this may be a read error. The chain combines TRBV7-8 with TRBJ2-5; unclear D gene. Per the germline V gene, CDR1 is SGHVS and CDR2 is FQNEAQ. Trimming stripped 10 bases from V and 6 bases from J, with 6 bases between. CDR3 size: 9 residues. DNA of the CDR3: TGTGCCAACGGAAAGACCCAGTACTTC. Translated, it gives CANGKTQYF.

This chain links TRBV6-2 or TRBV6-3 with TRBJ2-1, with 7 nucleotides matching TRBD2. Germline loops: CDR1 MNHEY, CDR2 SVGEGT. The V gene end was trimmed by 0 bases and the J gene end by 0 bases; junction bases not matched to a gene: 5. The CDR3 totals 17 residues. CDR3: CASSYSMGLPSYNEQFF. DNA for the CDR3: TGTGCCAGCAGTTACTCGATGGGACTACCCTCCTACAATGAGCAGTTCTTC.

This clonotype was observed a handful of times. CDR3 sequence (DNA): TGTGCCAGCAGCGGGACTAGCGGGGGGGCCCTAGCCGGGGAGCTGTTTTTT. Its translation is CASSGTSGGALAGELFF. The chain employs TRBV27 and TRBJ2-2; 16 bases fit TRBD2. The germline CDR1 and CDR2 sequences are MNHEY and SMNVEV (reference sequence). The CDR3 consists of 17 residues. V gave up 6 bases and J gave up 6 bases; unmatched junction bases: 7.

Details on this clonotype: A single base separates this from a much larger clone, so it may be a read error. The chain has TRBV12-3 or TRBV12-4 and TRBJ1-6, with 9 bases lining up with TRBD1. The CDR3 is 14 residues long. V was pared by 2 bases and J by 11 bases, with 4 bases of the junction left unmatched. The CDR3 DNA sequence: TGTGCCAGCAGTTTAACAGGGGGCGTTCCACCCCTCCACTTT. This encodes CASSLTGGVPPLHF.

This chain joins TRBV20-1 and TRBJ2-1; maybe TRBD1 (6 bases). V was clipped by 6 bases and J by 4 bases, with 16 bases between them. This CDR3 has 14 amino acids. Germline lookup yields CDR1 DFQATT and CDR2 SNEGSKA (reference sequence). The CDR3 sequence: CSATPGTIYNEQFF. In DNA form, the CDR3 reads TGCAGTGCAACACCCGGGACAATTTACAATGAGCAGTTCTTC.

The rearrangement uses TRBV12-3 or TRBV12-4 and TRBJ1-2, with a weak D call TRBD1 (6 bases). The CDR3 contains 13 residues. V was shortened by 0 bases and J by 8 bases, with 10 bases between the two germline ends. The CDR3 spells CASSLARTDGYTF. Written as DNA, the CDR3 is TGTGCCAGCAGTTTAGCTAGGACAGACGGCTACACCTTC.

As regards this clonotype: A much larger clone is a single base away; this may be a read error. The chain joins TRBV7-8 to TRBJ1-4; D is ambiguous. CDR1 and CDR2 from the germline V gene are SGHVS and FQNEAQ. The CDR3 is 14 amino acids. The CDR3 sequence is CASSLETTSEKLFF. The CDR3 bases are TGTGCCAGCAGCTTGGAGACAACTAGTGAAAAACTGTTTTTT.

Points on this clonotype: This clone may be a read error of a much larger clone one base away. The CDR3 region has the DNA TGTGCTAGTGGTGGGACAGGAAACACCGGGAAGCTGTTTTTT. Its translation: CASGGTGNTGKLFF. The genes are TRBV12-5 and TRBJ2-2, with 8 bases aligning to TRBD1. The germline gives CDR1 LGHNT, CDR2 FRNRAP. The CDR3 length is 14 residues.

This clonotype was observed a few times. The rearrangement joins TRBV29-1 to TRBJ2-3; no clear D. Between the trimmed V and J ends, which lost 0 bases and 5 bases, there was a span of 6 bases. CDR1 and CDR2 (germline): SQVTM, ANQGSEA. The CDR3 length is 12 residues. The CDR3 nucleotides are TGCAGCGTTGAAGATGTAGGAGATACGCAGTATTTT. It is translated as CSVEDVGDTQYF.